This T cell receptor (beta chain) was sequenced during a study of breast tumors, draining lymph nodes, adjacent tissues. Overall study findings and caveats: Tumor repertoires ranked between lymph nodes and nontumor tissue in diversity, with V and J gene preferences. That most tumor T cells come from lymph nodes remained unproven. Compared with basal-like, luminal-like tumors shared significantly more repertoire with nontumor tissue.

About this clonotype: Antigen: not known. The CDR3 does not end in the conserved phenylalanine or tryptophan, so this is likely a read error.

The lymph nodes were axillary draining lymph nodes from breast cancer patients. TCRdb fed the multiplex PCR reads into MiXCR, producing one record per CDR3 protein. Of about 100,000 distinct CDR3 sequences in the sample, about 20% are singletons; the top ten hold roughly 1.3%. This clonotype was sampled from a female donor with breast cancer. Some clones in this sample may be carry-over from other donors' samples. The sample consisted of axillary lymph node tissue.

Here the CDR3 reads CASSSTGSTGELFV. The CDR3 DNA follows: TGTGCCAGCAGCTCCACAGGGTCCACCGGGGAGCTGTTTGTT. The genes are TRBV7-9 and TRBJ2-2; a possible D gene is TRBD1 (6 bases). V was trimmed by 4 bases and J by 4 bases, leaving 10 bases between them. This CDR3 has 14 amino acids. CDR1 is SEHNR and CDR2 is FQNEAQ in the germline V gene (reference sequence).